This entry lists 22 T cell receptor beta chains sequenced from one sample in a study of blood T cells in healthy people across ages. Together with a sample-barcoded 5' primer, a J-beta primer mix was included in a second PCR lasting about 6 to 11 cycles. TCRdb reprocessed the 5' RACE reads with MiXCR, giving one entry per CDR3 protein. This sample has roughly 1,500,000 distinct CDR3 sequences, with about 31% found just once. Material for sequencing was blood. The receptors originated from a woman aged 25 to 39 in good health.

Here the CDR3 DNA reads TGTGCCAGCAGTGGACGCAGGGGGGGAGATACGCAGTATTTT. Its protein product is CASSGRRGGDTQYF. V is TRBV27 and J is TRBJ2-3; perhaps D is TRBD1 or TRBD2 (7 bases each). Between the trimmed V and J ends, which lost 5 bases and 5 bases, there was a span of 14 bases. This CDR3 is built from 14 residues. Per the germline V gene, CDR1 is MNHEY and CDR2 is SMNVEV (reference sequence).

This clonotype was detected once. The chain joins TRBV27 to TRBJ2-3; possibly TRBD1 for D (6 bases). In germline, CDR1 is MNHEY, CDR2 SMNVEV (reference sequence). The CDR3 is 17 amino acids. With 5 bases removed from V and 0 bases from J, the gap between germline ends came to 18 bases. The CDR3 sequence: CASSLIQGSRSTDTQYF. The CDR3 coding sequence is TGTGCCAGCAGTCTTATACAGGGAAGTCGCAGCACAGATACGCAGTATTTT.

The V and J genes are TRBV28 and TRBJ1-2; 8 bases agree with TRBD1. Germline CDR1 and CDR2: MDHEN and SYDVKM. The CDR3 spans 14 residues. Unmatched junction bases numbered 6, after V lost 6 bases and J lost 3 bases. The CDR3 nucleotides read TGTGCCAGCAGGAACAGGGGGTTTGACTATGGCTACACCTTC. This encodes CASRNRGFDYGYTF.

The gene calls are TRBV10-3 and TRBJ2-2, with D hard to call. The CDR3 totals 12 residues. Germline V gene sequence: CDR1 ENHRY, CDR2 SYGVKD. The V end lost 8 bases, the J end lost 1 base, and 5 bases lay between the germline ends. Here the CDR3 DNA reads TGTGCCATCTCTAAGAACACCGGGGAGCTGTTTTTT. It yields the protein CAISKNTGELFF.

This rearrangement joins TRBV27 to TRBJ2-1; possibly TRBD1 or TRBD2 for D (5 bases each). Trimming removed 3 bases at V and 0 bases at J, with 9 bases between. There are 15 residues in the CDR3. CDR1 and CDR2 from the germline V gene are MNHEY and SMNVEV (reference sequence). CDR3 nucleotide sequence: TGTGCCAGCAGTTTCGGGACCACCTCCTACAATGAGCAGTTCTTC. As protein: CASSFGTTSYNEQFF.

This clonotype was observed many times. The gene calls are TRBV29-1 and TRBJ2-1; TRBD2 aligns across 7 bases. Germline-derived CDR1 and CDR2 are SQVTM and ANQGSEA. Losses at the gene ends were 1 base for V and 3 bases for J; bases not matched to a gene: 3. The CDR3 runs to 14 residues. The CDR3 spells CSVEVRDYYNEQFF. Written as DNA, the CDR3 is TGCAGCGTTGAAGTAAGGGACTACTACAATGAGCAGTTCTTC.

This clonotype showed up just a few times. The chain links TRBV10-1 to TRBJ2-7, with 9 bases fitting TRBD1. CDR1 is WNHNN, CDR2 SYGVQD, per germline (reference sequence). The CDR3 has 13 residues. V lost 8 bases, J lost 5 bases, and 7 bases stayed unmatched. Here the CDR3 DNA reads TGCGCCAGCCCGGGACAGGGTGTAGACGAGCAGTACTTC. This encodes CASPGQGVDEQYF.

This chain links TRBV6-6 with TRBJ2-2; D is possibly TRBD1 (6 bases). Germline CDR1 reads MNHNY; CDR2 reads SVGAGI (reference sequence). Trimming left V 2 bases short and J 4 bases short, with 11 bases between. The CDR3 spans 15 residues. The CDR3 region has the DNA TGTGCCAGCAGTTACCGAACAGGGACCACCGGGGAGCTGTTTTTT. Translating gives CASSYRTGTTGELFF.

This clonotype was found a few times. The rearrangement uses TRBV7-2 and TRBJ2-5, with D perhaps matching TRBD1 (6 bases). Germline V gives CDR1 SGHTA, CDR2 FQGNSA. The CDR3 length is 14 residues. Deletions cut 1 base from V and 5 bases from J, with 11 bases between. The CDR3: CASSLDGGRETQYF. CDR3 sequence (DNA): TGTGCCAGCAGCTTAGATGGGGGCCGGGAGACCCAGTACTTC.

This clonotype was counted between two and nine times. The V call is TRBV6-5, the J call TRBJ2-1; D is possibly TRBD2 (5 bases). Trimming shortened V by 0 bases and J by 0 bases, and 9 bases separated the two germline ends. Germline CDR1 and CDR2: MNHEY and SVGAGI. The CDR3 sequence is 16 residues long. CDR3 sequence: CASSYSGSGSYNEQFF. The CDR3 DNA reads TGTGCCAGCAGTTACTCCGGCAGCGGCTCCTACAATGAGCAGTTCTTC.

This clonotype has just a few counts. In DNA, the CDR3 is TGTGCCATCAGTGCGAATTTAGGATATGAGCAGTTCTTC. This gives the protein CAISANLGYEQFF. The chain employs TRBV10-3 and TRBJ2-1; no clear D. The CDR3 runs 13 residues. Germline values: CDR1 ENHRY, CDR2 SYGVKD. The V and J ends lost 4 bases and 8 bases respectively, with 12 bases between them.

In this sample, this clonotype turned up once. A clone one base away is much larger, so this may be a read error. The V call is TRBV9, the J call TRBJ1-6; D is perhaps TRBD1 (5 bases). The CDR3 is 13 amino acids. CDR1 and CDR2 from the germline V gene are SGDLS and YYNGEE. The CDR3 DNA reads as TGTGCCAGCAACGGGGGTACCAATTTACCCCTCCACTTT. Translating it yields CASNGGTNLPLHF. The variable domain in full, with the rest retrieved from reference TRBV9 and TRBJ1-6, is DSGVTQTPKHLITATGQRVTLRCSPRSGDLSVYWYQQSLDQGLQFLIQYYNGEERAKGNILERFSAQQFPDLHSELNLSSLELGDSALYFCASNGGTNLPLHFGNGTRLTVT.

J is TRBJ2-5 and V is TRBV9, with 10 bases matching TRBD2. The CDR3 runs 15 residues. V shed 4 bases and J 4 bases; nucleotides not matched to a gene: 7. CDR1 and CDR2 from the germline V gene are SGDLS and YYNGEE. This chain's CDR3 is CASSWSGGASETQYF. CDR3 DNA sequence: TGTGCCAGCAGCTGGAGCGGGGGGGCCTCAGAGACCCAGTACTTC.

The table lists this clonotype with a few counts. This chain joins TRBV14 and TRBJ2-3; no clear D gene. Germline V CDR1 and CDR2: SGHDN, FVKESK. Trimming left V 1 base short and J 2 bases short, with 10 bases between. This CDR3 is built from 15 residues. The CDR3 sequence is CASSQVDHNTDTQYF. The DNA of the CDR3 is TGTGCCAGCAGCCAAGTTGACCACAACACAGATACGCAGTATTTT.

CDR3 bases: TGCGCCAGCAGCCAAGAAGTGACTAGCGGGGGGCCCGGGGAGCTGTTTTTT. Translated: CASSQEVTSGGPGELFF. The rearrangement uses TRBV4-1 and TRBJ2-2, with 13 bases lining up with TRBD2. The CDR3 is 17 amino acids. Unmatched junction bases numbered 4, after V lost 0 bases and J lost 6 bases. Looked up from germline, CDR1 is MGHRA and CDR2 is YSYEKL.

The chain uses TRBV24-1 and TRBJ2-1; the D gene is possibly TRBD1 (6 bases). The CDR3 length is 16 residues. The germline CDR1 and CDR2 sequences are KGHDR and SFDVKD. Trimming stripped 9 bases from V and 4 bases from J, with 21 bases between. This CDR3 is CATCWGRPYLYNEQFF. The CDR3 nucleotides are TGTGCCACCTGCTGGGGGCGGCCTTACCTATACAATGAGCAGTTCTTC.

The V and J genes are TRBV9 and TRBJ2-3, with 12 bases aligning to TRBD1. V lost 6 bases to trimming and J lost 0 bases; unmatched junction nucleotides: 14. Germline V gene sequence: CDR1 SGDLS, CDR2 YYNGEE. This CDR3 comprises 19 residues. In DNA, the CDR3 is TGTGCCAGCAACCAACTACGGGACAGGGGGCTCTCTAGCACAGATACGCAGTATTTT. Translating gives CASNQLRDRGLSSTDTQYF.

Of note for this clonotype: A read error may explain this, as a much larger clone is one base away. The genes are TRBV27 and TRBJ2-7; 10 bases line up with TRBD2. The CDR3 extends over 15 amino acids. Germline V gene data show CDR1 as MNHEY and CDR2 as SMNVEV (reference sequence). For the CDR3, the DNA is TGTGTCAGCAGTTTATTTTTCCTAGCGGGAGTAGCCCAGTACTTC. Protein product: CVSSLFFLAGVAQYF.

Notes on this clonotype: An end of the junction differs from the germline gene, which may be a read error. The chain links TRBV7-6 to TRBJ2-7, with 13 bases matching TRBD2. The germline V gene has CDR1 SGHVS and CDR2 FNYEAQ. This CDR3 contains 16 residues. CDR3 sequence: CACSGGLAGKSYEQYF. CDR3 nucleotide sequence: TGTGCCTGCAGTGGGGGACTAGCGGGGAAATCCTACGAGCAGTACTTC.

The sample holds many counts of this clonotype. The J gene is TRBJ2-1, the V gene TRBV29-1; 12 bases fit TRBD2. The CDR3 extends over 16 amino acids. With 5 bases clipped from V and 9 bases from J, the junction kept 14 bases outside the gene matches. Germline V lookup: CDR1 SQVTM, CDR2 ANQGSEA. The CDR3 DNA is TGCAGCGTTTTGCCTTGGACTAGCGGGGCTGGGGGTGAGCAGTTCTTC. Its protein is CSVLPWTSGAGGEQFF.

A note on this clonotype: The junction does not match germline at one end; this may be a read error. The chain recombines TRBV3-1 with TRBJ2-3; TRBD2 matches 12 bases. The CDR3 is 19 residues long. Germline-derived CDR1 and CDR2 are LGHDT and YNNKEL (reference sequence). The CDR3 sequence is CASSRAPSSGGAGTDTQYF. The CDR3 nucleotides are TGTGCCAGCAGCCGAGCACCCTCTAGCGGGGGGGCTGGCACAGATACACAGTATTTT.

This clonotype was observed a few times. V is TRBV7-9 and J is TRBJ2-7; 10 bases line up with TRBD1. The CDR3 totals 16 residues. CDR1 and CDR2 from the germline V gene are SEHNR and FQNEAQ (reference sequence). J lost 3 bases, V lost 3 bases, and 8 bases had no gene match. The CDR3 bases are TGTGCCAGCAGCTTTCCGCCGGGACAGGGGAACTACGAGCAGTACTTC. Amino acid sequence: CASSFPPGQGNYEQYF.